A selection of T cell receptor beta chains follows, all from one sample in a study of blood T cell repertoires in COVID-19. TCRdb keeps only in-frame clones here, not all; method: immunoSEQ multiplex PCR. This sample has 540,000 or so clones, with about 89% found just once. Sequenced material: peripheral blood. These receptors came from a woman between 45 and 65 years old with COVID-19, enrolled during active disease. Each CDR3 is given with its conserved first and last residue.

v_gene	j_gene	CDR3aa
TRBV5-4	TRBJ2-1	CASSWDRVNEQFF
TRBV3-1/TRBV3-2	TRBJ1-6	CASSQKGGDSPLHF
TRBV6-1	TRBJ2-3	CASSEDRTDPRRYF
TRBV2	TRBJ1-2	CARRRVVSYGYTF
TRBV6-5	TRBJ1-1	CASSRAVNTEAFF
TRBV6-5	TRBJ2-7	CASRRPGTGREQYF
TRBV3-1/TRBV3-2	TRBJ1-4	CASTGAGDEKLFF
TRBV3-1/TRBV3-2	TRBJ1-6	CASSHRTGVSYNSPLHF
TRBV3-1/TRBV3-2	TRBJ1-2	CASSRSRTNYGYTF
TRBV4-1	TRBJ2-1	CASSQAYQQFF
TRBV11-2	TRBJ2-7	CASSPRATAGSEQYF
TRBV6-1	TRBJ2-7	CASSEVGTSYEQYF
TRBV3-1/TRBV3-2	TRBJ1-5	CASSQDLEQPQHF
TRBV24-1	TRBJ2-1	CATSLKGQGIRNEQFF
TRBV6-5	TRBJ2-5	CASRGQKETQYF
TRBV6-5	TRBJ2-2	CAVRDSNTGELFF
TRBV2	TRBJ1-6	CASSGGTGAYNSPLHF
TRBV7-9	TRBJ1-6	CASSSRDTGSPLHF
TRBV7-2	TRBJ2-3	CASSLTGQSTDTQYF
TRBV7-9	TRBJ1-4	CASSLLSGGEKLFF
TRBV29-1	TRBJ1-2	CSVDPTGTGNGYTF
TRBV23-1	TRBJ1-2	CASSQSGTGYYGYTF
TRBV20-1	TRBJ1-2	CSAWTVYGYTF
TRBV6-2/TRBV6-3	TRBJ1-2	CASSTGGWYGYTF
TRBV10-1	TRBJ2-3	CASSGGGLQSDTQYF
TRBV9	TRBJ2-7	CASSVGQGRVYEQYF
TRBV10-1	TRBJ2-1	CASSGTSDPSSYNEQFF
TRBV9	TRBJ1-4	CASSGTVSGNEKLFF
TRBV28	TRBJ1-2	CASTNAGTVYGYTF
TRBV19	TRBJ1-2	CASSWGEGSYYGYTF
TRBV20-1	TRBJ2-7	CSASRGSYEQYF
TRBV7-9	TRBJ1-1	CASSRAGGTDTEAFF
TRBV5-1	TRBJ1-1	CASSLAMAGATEAFF
TRBV19	TRBJ1-5	CASSIFAAGNQPQHF
TRBV28	TRBJ2-2	CASSFAGGAKTGELFF
TRBV7-9	TRBJ2-2	CASSWDYTGELFF
TRBV9	TRBJ1-1	CASSVVGTGDPEAFF
TRBV6-1	TRBJ1-5	CAGGGKSNQPQHF
TRBV6-5	TRBJ2-3	CASTLGDTQYF
TRBV6-5	TRBJ1-1	CASSQTGNTEAFF
TRBV27	TRBJ1-2	CASSLSRSTHGYTF
TRBV15	TRBJ1-3	CATSRDGRREHFSGNTIYF
TRBV21-1	TRBJ2-7	CASSTGEVPYEQYF
TRBV5-8	TRBJ1-1	CASSLSRRTLNTEAFF
TRBV20-1	TRBJ2-1	CSASSGGGAPYNEQFF
TRBV11-2	TRBJ2-5	CASRLGRGGLETQYF
TRBV6-6	TRBJ1-6	CASEEGRDSPLHF
TRBV21-1	TRBJ1-2	CASSKGKENYGYTF
TRBV30	TRBJ1-4	CAWSVQGDHEKLFF
TRBV9	TRBJ2-3	CASSVAKSGGADTQYF
TRBV5-1	TRBJ2-3	CASSFTGTTDTQYF
TRBV7-9	TRBJ1-1	CASSQSGQTNTEAFF
TRBV30	TRBJ1-1	CAWSVDRGTEAFF
TRBV3-1/TRBV3-2	TRBJ1-6	CASSQERGRGNSPLHF
TRBV14	TRBJ2-5	CASKSRGVQETQYF
TRBV28	TRBJ1-4	CASRSPGQWGATNEKLFF
TRBV19	TRBJ1-2	CASRPRTGLYGYTF
TRBV5-4	TRBJ2-5	CASSPPGGEGETQYF
TRBV12-3/TRBV12-4	TRBJ1-2	CASTIGQGVGYTF